These T cell receptor beta chains were read from a single sample in a study of T cell responses to AZD1222 COVID-19 vaccine. Sequencing used immunoSEQ multiplex PCR; TCRdb keeps in-frame clones, though not all of them. Counted here are 200,000 to 300,000 clones, approximately 93% occurring once; the ten biggest clones make up less than 0.6%. This material consisted of peripheral blood, taken on day 0 of AZD1222 vaccination. Every receptor here comes from an adult in good health. Each CDR3 is given with its conserved first and last residue. The D gene is left open where the match is weak. For some rows the clone size is stated as once, few or many, or as a class when expanded; others skip it.

d_call,v_call,clone_size,j_call,cdr3_nt,cdr3_aa
NA,TRBV7-9,NA,TRBJ2-1,TGTGCCAGCAGCTTAGCGCTGTCGGGCGATGAGCAGTTCTTC,CASSLALSGDEQFF
NA,TRBV5-4,NA,TRBJ1-2,TGTGCCAGCAGCTTGGGGGGATATGGCTACACCTTC,CASSLGGYGYTF
NA,TRBV4-1,once,TRBJ1-4,TGCGCCAGCAGCCAACTCCCCAGGGAAAAACTGTTTTTT,CASSQLPREKLFF
NA,TRBV15,NA,TRBJ1-5,TGTGCCACCAGCAGAGAGGGGCGGAGCAATCAGCCCCAGCATTTT,CATSREGRSNQPQHF
NA,TRBV27,NA,TRBJ1-1,TGTGCCAGCAAATTCATGGGGGACACTGAAGCTTTCTTT,CASKFMGDTEAFF
NA,TRBV6-5,NA,TRBJ1-5,TGTGCCAGCAGCTACAGGGAGCGCAATCAGCCCCAGCATTTT,CASSYRERNQPQHF
NA,TRBV29-1,once,TRBJ2-7,TGCAGCGTTGAATGGGGCGAGCAGTACTTC,CSVEWGEQYF
NA,TRBV28,NA,TRBJ1-1,TGTGCCAGCAAGACGGTGGGGACGGCTGAAGCTTTCTTT,CASKTVGTAEAFF
NA,TRBV7-3,NA,TRBJ2-2,TGTGCCAGCAGCAACAAGGGTATCACCGGGGAGCTGTTTTTT,CASSNKGITGELFF
TRBD1,TRBV7-9,NA,TRBJ1-2,TGTGCCAGCAGCCAGGACAGGGACTATGGCTACACCTTC,CASSQDRDYGYTF
NA,TRBV28,NA,TRBJ1-5,TGTGCCAGCAGCCAGGGACCCTATAGCAATCAGCCCCAGCATTTT,CASSQGPYSNQPQHF
TRBD2,TRBV3-1/TRBV3-2,NA,TRBJ2-3,TGTGCCAGCAGCCAAGATTGGCTAGCGGGCAGCACAGATACGCAGTATTTT,CASSQDWLAGSTDTQYF
TRBD2,TRBV5-1,once,TRBJ2-3,TGCGCCAGCAGCCTTAGCGGGACTAGCACAGATACGCAGTATTTT,CASSLSGTSTDTQYF
NA,TRBV5-6,NA,TRBJ2-7,TGTGCCAGCAGTTTTGACGGGACAAACTCCTACGAGCAGTACTTC,CASSFDGTNSYEQYF
NA,TRBV19,NA,TRBJ1-5,TGTGCCAGTACCGAAAGGGCCGAGTTTATAGGACAGCCCCAGCATTTT,CASTERAEFIGQPQHF
NA,TRBV3-1/TRBV3-2,NA,TRBJ1-1,TGTGCCAGCAGCCACGGGGGACTTTCGACGACTGAAGCTTTCTTT,CASSHGGLSTTEAFF
TRBD1,TRBV18,NA,TRBJ1-1,TGTGCCAGCTCACCACCGAACAGGGGAATTTTAATGAACACTGAAGCTTTCTTT,CASSPPNRGILMNTEAFF
TRBD2,TRBV10-3,NA,TRBJ2-3,TGTGCCATCGGGTATAGCGGGGGAACCGCAGATACGCAGTATTTT,CAIGYSGGTADTQYF
NA,TRBV5-1,NA,TRBJ1-1,TGCGCCAGCAGCCCCCGCGGGCTTGTGAACACTGAAGCTTTCTTT,CASSPRGLVNTEAFF
TRBD2,TRBV4-1,NA,TRBJ2-1,TGCGCCAGCAGCCAGCCGACTAGCAGCTCCTACAATGAGCAGTTCTTC,CASSQPTSSSYNEQFF
NA,TRBV7-9,NA,TRBJ2-3,TGTGCCAGCAGCTCTTCTCGCGGATCGCGGACAGATACGCAGTATTTT,CASSSSRGSRTDTQYF
NA,TRBV28,NA,TRBJ1-5,TGTGCCAGCAGTTTATGGAGTTATAGCAATCAGCCCCAGCATTTT,CASSLWSYSNQPQHF
NA,TRBV19,once,TRBJ2-7,TGTGCCAGTAGTATAGCCACAGGGGGGGCCTACGAGCAGTACTTC,CASSIATGGAYEQYF
NA,TRBV5-1,NA,TRBJ1-3,TGCGCCAGCAGCACCGAACCTGGAAACACCATATATTTT,CASSTEPGNTIYF
NA,TRBV5-1,NA,TRBJ2-1,TGCGCCAGCAGCCCCCCAGGGGTGGAACACAATGAGCAGTTCTTC,CASSPPGVEHNEQFF
TRBD2,TRBV7-9,few,TRBJ2-7,TGTGCCAGCAGCCTCGGCGGGGGAAACGAGCAGTACTTC,CASSLGGGNEQYF
NA,TRBV11-2,NA,TRBJ1-2,TGTGCCAGCAGCCGAGAGACATCCAACTATGGCTACACCTTC,CASSRETSNYGYTF
NA,TRBV3-1/TRBV3-2,few,TRBJ2-5,TGTGCCAGCAGCCAAGGGACAACCCTTCAAGAGACCCAGTACTTC,CASSQGTTLQETQYF
NA,TRBV28,few,TRBJ1-4,TGTGCCAGCAGTTTTTGGACAAACAATGAAAAACTGTTTTTT,CASSFWTNNEKLFF
TRBD1,TRBV24-1,NA,TRBJ2-1,TGTGCCACCAGTGACAACAGGGGGTCGCCCTACAATGAGCAGTTCTTC,CATSDNRGSPYNEQFF
NA,TRBV5-1,NA,TRBJ2-1,TGCGCCAGCAGCTTGGATCGGGGGGCTCAGTACAATGAGCAGTTCTTC,CASSLDRGAQYNEQFF
NA,TRBV21-1,NA,TRBJ1-5,TGTGCCAGCAGATCAAAGCAGCCCCAGCATTTT,CASRSKQPQHF
NA,TRBV6-2/TRBV6-3,NA,TRBJ2-5,TGTGCCAGCAGTAACAGGGTGGAAGAGACCCAGTACTTC,CASSNRVEETQYF
TRBD1,TRBV2,once,TRBJ1-1,TGTGCCAGCAGTGATCCGGGACAGGGGCTCGCTGAAGCTTTCTTT,CASSDPGQGLAEAFF
TRBD1,TRBV15,NA,TRBJ2-1,TGTGCCACCAGCAGAGGGCAGGGGGAAGACAATGAGCAGTTCTTC,CATSRGQGEDNEQFF
TRBD2,TRBV28,NA,TRBJ2-1,TGTGCCAGCAGTTTCCCCAGCGGGGGGTACAATGAGCAGTTCTTC,CASSFPSGGYNEQFF
NA,TRBV28,NA,TRBJ1-2,TGTGCCAGCAGTTTACTTGGGGACACCGGTGGCTACACCTTC,CASSLLGDTGGYTF
TRBD1,TRBV11-2,NA,TRBJ1-2,TGTGCCAGCAGCTTGGACAGGGGGTCTGGCTACACCTTC,CASSLDRGSGYTF
NA,TRBV28,NA,TRBJ2-3,TGTGCCAGCAGTTCGGGGGATACGCAGTATTTT,CASSSGDTQYF
TRBD2,TRBV29-1,NA,TRBJ2-3,TGCAGCGGGGGACTAGCGGGGAGCACAGATACGCAGTATTTT,CSGGLAGSTDTQYF
NA,TRBV7-2,NA,TRBJ1-6,TGTGCCAGCAGCTTGGTTGGGGGGTTCTCCTATAATTCACCCCTCCACTTT,CASSLVGGFSYNSPLHF
NA,TRBV4-3,NA,TRBJ1-1,TGCGCCAGCAGCCAAGAGTACCGGCTTGGGGCTTTCTTT,CASSQEYRLGAFF
NA,TRBV7-2,NA,TRBJ2-5,TGTGCCAGCAGCTTTTTTCCCGGGTCCCAAGAGACCCAGTACTTC,CASSFFPGSQETQYF
NA,TRBV6-2/TRBV6-3,NA,TRBJ2-2,TGTGCCAGCAGTTACGGGGCGAACACCGGGGAGCTGTTTTTT,CASSYGANTGELFF
TRBD2,TRBV5-1,NA,TRBJ2-2,TGCGCCAGCAGCTCGGGACTAATGAACACCGGGGAGCTGTTTTTT,CASSSGLMNTGELFF
NA,TRBV19,NA,TRBJ1-1,TGTGCCAGTAGTATCGGAAGTTACACTGAAGCTTTCTTT,CASSIGSYTEAFF
NA,TRBV3-1/TRBV3-2,NA,TRBJ1-1,TGTGCCAGCAGCTCTAACCAGGGTGTCACTGAAGCTTTCTTT,CASSSNQGVTEAFF
NA,TRBV3-1/TRBV3-2,NA,TRBJ1-4,TGTGCCAGCAGCCAAGGCGATGCAACTAATGAAAAACTGTTTTTT,CASSQGDATNEKLFF
TRBD1,TRBV5-4,NA,TRBJ2-5,TGTGCCAGCAGCTTCGGGACAGACCACCAGGCCCAGTACTTC,CASSFGTDHQAQYF
NA,TRBV7-2,NA,TRBJ2-1,TGTGCCAGCAATCGTATCGGGGATGAGCAGTTCTTC,CASNRIGDEQFF
NA,TRBV18,NA,TRBJ2-7,TGTGCCAGCTCACCGTCGGGTGGTCAATCCTACGAGCAGTACTTC,CASSPSGGQSYEQYF
NA,TRBV4-2,NA,TRBJ1-1,TGTGCCAGCAGCCATACAAGTGGGCAGGGAAAGTTGGAAGCTTTCTTT,CASSHTSGQGKLEAFF